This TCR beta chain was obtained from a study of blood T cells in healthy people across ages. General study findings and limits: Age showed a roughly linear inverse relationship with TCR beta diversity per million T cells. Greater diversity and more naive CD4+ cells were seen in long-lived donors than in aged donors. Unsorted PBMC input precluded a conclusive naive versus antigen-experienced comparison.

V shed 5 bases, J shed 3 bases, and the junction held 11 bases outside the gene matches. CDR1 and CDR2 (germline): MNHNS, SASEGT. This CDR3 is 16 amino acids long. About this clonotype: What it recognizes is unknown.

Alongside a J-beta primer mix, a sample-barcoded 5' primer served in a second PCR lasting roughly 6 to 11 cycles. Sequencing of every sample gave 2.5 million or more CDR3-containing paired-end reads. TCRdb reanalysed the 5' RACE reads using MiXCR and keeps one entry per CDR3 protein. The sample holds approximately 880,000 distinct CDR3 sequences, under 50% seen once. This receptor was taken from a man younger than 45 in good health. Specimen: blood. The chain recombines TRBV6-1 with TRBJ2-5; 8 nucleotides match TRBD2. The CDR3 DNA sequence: TGTGCCAGCAGTCAAGGGACTAGAAGGGCGAAAGAGACCCAGTACTTC. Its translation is CASSQGTRRAKETQYF.